This T cell receptor (beta chain) originates from a study of vaccination and CD4 T cells after COVID-19. Study summary: Investigators stimulated cells with overlapping spike peptides drawn from SARS-CoV-2, HCoV-NL63, HCoV-OC43 and HCoV-229E.

Treatment noted: roughly nine-day PBMC culture with coronavirus spike peptide pools or control peptides (ViraFEST assay). Expanded clonotypes were found by TCR sequencing after peptide-pool stimulation (ViraFEST). An Oncomine TCR Beta short-read assay was used to sequence the DNA from cultured CD4+ T cells. The source of extracted genomic DNA was cultured CD4+ T cells. MiXCR, run by TCRdb on the PCR reads, gives a single entry per CDR3 protein. The profile shows 14,000 to 15,000 distinct CDR3 sequences, about 39% of them singletons. The CDR3 is 16 residues long. Germline assignment: CDR1 MNHNS and CDR2 SASEGT. The germline V and J ends were trimmed by 10 bases and 5 bases, with 21 bases remaining between them. Note on this clonotype: Its antigen is unidentified.

The receptor's source is a human donor who had recovered from COVID-19. V and J are TRBV6-1 and TRBJ1-6; no clear D gene. The source material was CD4+ T cells from blood, cultured in vitro. CDR3 residues: CATLPPGRQDNSPLHF. In nucleotides, the CDR3 is TGTGCCACCTTACCCCCTGGGCGGCAGGATAATTCACCCCTCCACTTT.